This T cell receptor (beta chain) originates from a study of T cells in localized non-small cell lung cancer. V lost 5 bases to trimming and J lost 1 base; unmatched junction nucleotides: 5. This CDR3 spans 15 amino acids. Germline assignment: CDR1 SGHDN and CDR2 FVKESK. Data came from immunoSEQ multiplex PCR; TCRdb stores just in-frame clones and leaves some out. The table lists about 9,800 clones, approximately 44% of them singletons. In this sample, this clone turned up once. The specimen comprised lymph node tissue, sampled before any cancer treatment. This sequence originates from a woman aged 35 to 70 with stage I lung adenocarcinoma. This chain joins TRBV14 and TRBJ1-1; 9 bases agree with TRBD1. For the CDR3, the DNA is TGTGCCAGCAGCTCCTACAGGGGGCCGAACACTGAAGCTTTCTTT. This encodes CASSSYRGPNTEAFF.